Below are 21 T cell receptor beta chains sequenced from a single sample in a study of blood T cell repertoires in COVID-19. Assay used: immunoSEQ multiplex PCR; TCRdb lists only in-frame clones, some missing. The sample has about 140,000 clones, more than 80% seen once. The sample was peripheral blood. These receptor sequences come from a woman over 75 in a cohort sampled during active or convalescent COVID-19.

The chain joins TRBV9 to TRBJ2-1; D possibly corresponds to TRBD1 (5 bases). Trimming cost V 3 bases and J 5 bases, with 12 bases left between them. The germline V gene encodes CDR1 SGDLS and CDR2 YYNGEE. The CDR3 totals 14 residues. CDR3 nucleotides: TGTGCCAGCAGCGCAAAACAGGACAACAATGAGCAGTTCTTC. Translated, it gives CASSAKQDNNEQFF.

A single count supports this clone. This rearrangement joins TRBV7-9 to TRBJ2-5; TRBD2 is a possible D gene (6 bases). Per the germline V gene, CDR1 is SEHNR and CDR2 is FQNEAQ (reference sequence). The CDR3 covers 13 residues. V shed 1 base and J shed 9 bases, with 12 bases lying between them. CDR3 sequence reads: CASSLGGKRAQYF. CDR3 DNA sequence: TGTGCCAGCAGCTTAGGAGGGAAGCGGGCCCAGTACTTC.

This clone was observed a single time. V is TRBV5-6 and J is TRBJ2-5; 7 positions agree with TRBD1. Germline V CDR1 and CDR2: SGHDT, YYEEEE. Trimming at V came to 0 bases and at J to 1 base, leaving 0 bases not matched to a gene. CDR3 length: 14 residues. CDR3 nucleotide sequence: TGTGCCAGCAGCTTGGGACAGGGCCAAGAGACCCAGTACTTC. Residues: CASSLGQGQETQYF.

The chain has TRBV18 and TRBJ2-7, with D possibly being TRBD1 (7 bases). V was clipped by 3 bases and J by 3 bases, with 15 bases between them. CDR3 length: 15 residues. Germline V lookup: CDR1 KGHSH, CDR2 LQKENI. In DNA, the CDR3 is TGTGCCAGCTCACCCCTGGGGCAGGGGGGCTACGAGCAGTACTTC. This codes for CASSPLGQGGYEQYF. The variable domain in full, completed from reference TRBV18 and TRBJ2-7, reads NAGVMQNPRHLVRRRGQEARLRCSPMKGHSHVYWYRQLPEEGLKFMVYLQKENIIDESGMPKERFSAEFPKEGPSILRIQQVVRGDSAAYFCASSPLGQGGYEQYFGPGTRLTVT.

The genes are TRBV28 and TRBJ2-5; tentatively, D is TRBD1 (6 bases). V lost 6 bases, J lost 7 bases, and 24 bases lay in between. This CDR3 comprises 16 residues. CDR1 is MDHEN, CDR2 SYDVKM, per germline. CDR3: CASSRSGQGHGGTQYF. In DNA form, the CDR3 reads TGTGCCAGCAGCCGAAGCGGCCAGGGGCATGGAGGGACCCAGTACTTC. Filled out from reference TRBV28 and TRBJ2-5, the complete variable domain reads DVKVTQSSRYLVKRTGEKVFLECVQDMDHENMFWYRQDPGLGLRLIYFSYDVKMKEKGDIPEGYSVSREKKERFSLILESASTNQTSMYLCASSRSGQGHGGTQYFGPGTRLLVL.

This chain links TRBV3-1 (or the pseudogene TRBV3-2) with TRBJ1-2; weak D call: TRBD1 (6 bases). The CDR3 loop spans 15 amino acids. V was pared by 3 bases and J by 4 bases, with 15 bases between. CDR1 is LGHDT, CDR2 YNNKEL, per germline (reference sequence). The DNA for the CDR3 is TGTGCCAGCAGCCATGGCGGTTCCAGGGGCTATGGCTACACCTTC. It encodes CASSHGGSRGYGYTF.

This clone came up once. This chain connects TRBV12-3 or TRBV12-4 to TRBJ1-1; D not resolved. V was trimmed by 6 bases and J by 5 bases, leaving 7 bases between them. CDR3 length: 11 amino acids. This CDR3 is CASRGRTEAFF. CDR3 DNA: TGTGCCAGCAGAGGCAGGACTGAAGCTTTCTTT.

The CDR3 region has the DNA TGCGCCAGCAGAAGCTCGGGAAACATTCAGTACTTC. Protein: CASRSSGNIQYF. V gene TRBV10-2 combines with J gene TRBJ2-4; D is undetermined. This CDR3 has 12 amino acids. V lost 6 bases and J 6 bases, leaving 9 bases between the germline ends. Germline-derived CDR1 and CDR2 are WSHSY and SAAADI.

The CDR3 spells CASSQGGGLILTDTQYF. The CDR3 DNA sequence: TGCGCCAGCAGCCAAGGGGGGGGCCTGATTCTGACAGATACGCAGTATTTT. The V gene is TRBV4-3, the J gene TRBJ2-3, with D maybe TRBD2 (7 bases). Trimming removed 1 base from V and 3 bases from J, with 17 bases in between. Looked up from germline, CDR1 is LGHNA and CDR2 is YSLEER. The CDR3 has 17 amino acids.

The chain carries TRBV5-1 and TRBJ1-2; 8 bases map to TRBD1. CDR1 is SGHRS and CDR2 is YFSETQ in the germline V gene. J lost 4 bases, V lost 4 bases, and 9 bases had no gene match. The CDR3 covers 15 residues. CDR3 protein: CASSQKTGVTYGYTF. The CDR3 coding sequence is TGCGCCAGCAGCCAGAAGACAGGGGTTACCTATGGCTACACCTTC.

The rearrangement uses TRBV7-2 and TRBJ1-5; the D gene is possibly TRBD1 (5 bases). Germline V gene sequence: CDR1 SGHTA, CDR2 FQGNSA. The CDR3 length is 13 residues. Between the trimmed V and J ends, which lost 4 bases and 9 bases, there was a span of 13 bases. The CDR3 DNA reads TGTGCCAGCAGCTCCGACAGCGCTTCGCCCCAGCATTTT. This encodes CASSSDSASPQHF.

This chain links TRBV4-2 with TRBJ1-5, with 7 positions matching TRBD1. The CDR3 has 16 amino acids. Germline V gives CDR1 LGHNA, CDR2 YNFKEQ. Trimming took 0 bases from V and 3 from J; bases not matched to a gene: 5. The CDR3 loop reads CASSQDRGFPNQPQHF. CDR3 bases: TGTGCCAGCAGCCAAGACAGGGGGTTCCCCAATCAGCCCCAGCATTTT.

This clone has a handful of counts. The V gene is TRBV7-9, the J gene TRBJ2-3, with TRBD2 matching over 14 bases. The germline V gene encodes CDR1 SEHNR and CDR2 FQNEAQ (reference sequence). J was trimmed by 2 bases and V by 4 bases; bases with no gene match: 5. The CDR3 runs to 17 residues. The CDR3 DNA sequence: TGTGCCAGCAGCTCGGGACTAGCGGGGGCCTCCACAGATACGCAGTATTTT. This gives the protein CASSSGLAGASTDTQYF.

The J gene is TRBJ1-5, the V gene TRBV24-1; 10 bases map to TRBD1. The CDR3 runs to 15 residues. CDR1 KGHDR and CDR2 SFDVKD come from the germline V gene. J gave up 2 bases and V 6 bases, and 3 bases lay outside the gene matches. The DNA of the CDR3 is TGTGCCACCAGTTACGGACAGGGGGGCAATCAGCCCCAGCATTTT. Protein: CATSYGQGGNQPQHF.

The chain employs TRBV5-1 and TRBJ2-2; the D gene is possibly TRBD1 (6 bases). Trimming cost V 5 bases and J 7 bases, with 21 bases left between them. Germline V gives CDR1 SGHRS, CDR2 YFSETQ. The CDR3 loop spans 16 amino acids. DNA of the CDR3: TGCGCCAGCAGATTACTTACAGGGTCAGAGGGCGGGGAGCTGTTTTTT. Translation: CASRLLTGSEGGELFF.

The chain carries TRBV10-3 and TRBJ2-5, with 11 bases lining up with TRBD2. J lost 1 base, V lost 7 bases, and 2 bases had no gene match. Germline-derived CDR1 and CDR2 are ENHRY and SYGVKD. The CDR3 length is 14 residues. The chain's CDR3 is CAINSGGAQETQYF. Here the CDR3 DNA reads TGTGCCATCAATAGCGGGGGGGCCCAAGAGACCCAGTACTTC.

The chain links TRBV28 to TRBJ1-2, with D maybe TRBD1 (6 bases). Trimming cost V 2 bases and J 7 bases, with 11 bases left between them. Per germline, CDR1 MDHEN and CDR2 SYDVKM. This CDR3 comprises 13 residues. CDR3 protein: CASSLTGPFGYTF. The CDR3 DNA reads TGTGCCAGCAGTTTAACAGGGCCTTTTGGCTACACCTTC.

The rearrangement joins TRBV6-6 to TRBJ2-3, with 9 bases aligning to TRBD2. With 5 bases clipped from V and 0 bases from J, the junction kept 3 bases outside the gene matches. The CDR3 extends over 15 amino acids. The germline V gene encodes CDR1 MNHNY and CDR2 SVGAGI (reference sequence). This CDR3 reads CASSRTSGSTDTQYF. Written as DNA, the CDR3 is TGTGCCAGCAGTCGAACTAGCGGGAGCACAGATACGCAGTATTTT.

The chain is built from TRBV5-1 and TRBJ2-2, with TRBD1 matching 8 bases. In germline, CDR1 is SGHRS, CDR2 YFSETQ. Trimming took 1 base from V and 6 from J; bases not matched to a gene: 5. The length of the CDR3 is 15 residues. In DNA, the CDR3 is TGCGCCAGCAGCTTGAGGGCAGGGGGCTCCGGGGAGCTGTTTTTT. Amino acids: CASSLRAGGSGELFF.

The chain joins TRBV10-3 to TRBJ1-5; 9 bases agree with TRBD1. V shed 6 bases and J 5 bases; nucleotides not matched to a gene: 5. The CDR3 length is 14 residues. Germline V gene sequence: CDR1 ENHRY, CDR2 SYGVKD. CDR3 in amino acids: CAISTGGAYQPQHF. The CDR3 DNA follows: TGTGCCATCAGCACAGGGGGCGCGTATCAGCCCCAGCATTTT.

The chain couples TRBV6-1 to TRBJ1-4, with D perhaps matching TRBD1 (5 bases). V was pared by 2 bases and J by 6 bases, with 10 bases between. The CDR3 is 14 residues long. CDR1 is MNHNS and CDR2 is SASEGT in the germline V gene. The CDR3 protein is CASSEYGGDEKLFF. CDR3 sequence (DNA): TGTGCCAGCAGTGAATACGGGGGTGATGAAAAACTGTTTTTT.